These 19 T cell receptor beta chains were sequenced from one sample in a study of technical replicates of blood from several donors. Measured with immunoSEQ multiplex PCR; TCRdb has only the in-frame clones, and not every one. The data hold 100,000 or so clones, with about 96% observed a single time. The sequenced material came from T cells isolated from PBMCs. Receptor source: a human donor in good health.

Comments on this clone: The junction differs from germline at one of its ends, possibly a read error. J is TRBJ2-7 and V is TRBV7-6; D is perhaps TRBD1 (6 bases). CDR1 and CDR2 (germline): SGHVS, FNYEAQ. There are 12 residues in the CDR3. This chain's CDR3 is CASSPAVDRLSF. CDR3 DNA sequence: TGTGCCAGCAGCCCTGCAGTCGACAGGCTAAGCTTC. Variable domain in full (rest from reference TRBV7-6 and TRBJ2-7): GAGVSQSPRYKVTKRGQDVALRCDPISGHVSLYWYRQALGQGPEFLTYFNYEAQQDKSGLPNDRFSAERPEGSISTLTIQRTEQRDSAMYRCASSPAVDRLSFGPGTRLTVT.

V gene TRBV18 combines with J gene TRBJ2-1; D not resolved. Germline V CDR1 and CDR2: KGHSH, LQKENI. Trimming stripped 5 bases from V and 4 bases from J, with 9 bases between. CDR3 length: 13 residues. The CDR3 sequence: CASSERQYNEQFF. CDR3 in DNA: TGTGCCAGCTCAGAGCGCCAGTACAATGAGCAGTTCTTC.

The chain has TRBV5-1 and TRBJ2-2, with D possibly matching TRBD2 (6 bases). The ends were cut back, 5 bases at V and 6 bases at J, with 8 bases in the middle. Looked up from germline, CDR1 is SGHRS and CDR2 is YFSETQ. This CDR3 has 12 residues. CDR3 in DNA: TGCGCCAGCAGGGGAGGTTCCGGGGAGCTGTTTTTT. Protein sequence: CASRGGSGELFF.

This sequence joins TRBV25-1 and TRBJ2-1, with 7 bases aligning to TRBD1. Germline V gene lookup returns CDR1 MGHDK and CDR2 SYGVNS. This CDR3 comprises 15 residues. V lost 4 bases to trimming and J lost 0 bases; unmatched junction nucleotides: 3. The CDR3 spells CASSAAGGSYNEQFF. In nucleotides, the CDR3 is TGTGCCAGCAGTGCTGCAGGGGGCTCCTACAATGAGCAGTTCTTC.

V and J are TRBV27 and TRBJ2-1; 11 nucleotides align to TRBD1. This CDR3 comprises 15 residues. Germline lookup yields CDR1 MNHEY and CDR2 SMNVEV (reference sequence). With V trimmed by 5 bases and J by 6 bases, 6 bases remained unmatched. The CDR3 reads CASSGRTGGRNEQFF. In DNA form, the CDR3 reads TGTGCCAGCAGTGGACGGACAGGGGGCCGCAATGAGCAGTTCTTC.

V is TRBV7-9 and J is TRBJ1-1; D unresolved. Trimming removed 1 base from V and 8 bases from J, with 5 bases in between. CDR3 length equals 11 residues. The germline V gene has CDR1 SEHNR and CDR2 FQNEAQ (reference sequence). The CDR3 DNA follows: TGTGCCAGCAGCTTAGTCTCGGAAGCTTTCTTT. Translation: CASSLVSEAFF.

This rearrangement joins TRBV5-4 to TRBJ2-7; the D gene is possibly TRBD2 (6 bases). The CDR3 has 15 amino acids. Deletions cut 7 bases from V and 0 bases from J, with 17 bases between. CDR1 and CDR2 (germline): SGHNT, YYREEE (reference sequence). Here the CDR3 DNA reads TGTGCCAGCCATCTGAGGGACTCCGACTCCTACGAGCAGTACTTC. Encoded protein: CASHLRDSDSYEQYF.

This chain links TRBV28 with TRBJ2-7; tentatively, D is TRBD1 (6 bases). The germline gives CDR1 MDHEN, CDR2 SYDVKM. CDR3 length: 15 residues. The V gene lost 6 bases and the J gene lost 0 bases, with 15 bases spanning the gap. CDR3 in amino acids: CASSLPGQFSYEQYF. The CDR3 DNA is TGTGCCAGCAGCCTTCCCGGACAGTTCTCCTACGAGCAGTACTTC.

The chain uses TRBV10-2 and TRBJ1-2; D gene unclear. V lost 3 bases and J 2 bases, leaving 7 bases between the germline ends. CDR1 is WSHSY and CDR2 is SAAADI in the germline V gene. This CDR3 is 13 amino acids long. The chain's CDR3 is CASSDRGNYGYTF. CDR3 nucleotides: TGCGCCAGCAGTGATCGGGGAAACTATGGCTACACCTTC.

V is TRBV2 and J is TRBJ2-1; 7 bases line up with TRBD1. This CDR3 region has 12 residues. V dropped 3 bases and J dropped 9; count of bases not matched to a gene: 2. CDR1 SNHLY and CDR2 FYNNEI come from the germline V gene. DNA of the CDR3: TGTGCCAGCAGTGACAGGGGGTTTGAGCAGTTCTTC. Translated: CASSDRGFEQFF.

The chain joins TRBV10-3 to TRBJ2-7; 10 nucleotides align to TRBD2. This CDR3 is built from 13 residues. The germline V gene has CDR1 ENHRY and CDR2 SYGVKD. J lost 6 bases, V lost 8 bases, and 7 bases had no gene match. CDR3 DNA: TGTGCCATCGGGAGGACTAGCGGTGGCGAGCAGTACTTC. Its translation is CAIGRTSGGEQYF.

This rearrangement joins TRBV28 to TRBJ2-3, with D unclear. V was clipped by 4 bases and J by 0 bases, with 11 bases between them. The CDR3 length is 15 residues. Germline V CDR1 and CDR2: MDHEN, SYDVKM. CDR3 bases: TGTGCCAGCAGTTCTCCGATTACTAGCACAGATACGCAGTATTTT. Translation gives CASSSPITSTDTQYF.

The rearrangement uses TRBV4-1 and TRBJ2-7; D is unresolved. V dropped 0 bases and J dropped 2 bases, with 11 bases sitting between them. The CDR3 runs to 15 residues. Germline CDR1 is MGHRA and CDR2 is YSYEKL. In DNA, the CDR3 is TGCGCCAGCAGCCAAGATCCGCATCAGGCCTACGAGCAGTACTTC. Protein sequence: CASSQDPHQAYEQYF.

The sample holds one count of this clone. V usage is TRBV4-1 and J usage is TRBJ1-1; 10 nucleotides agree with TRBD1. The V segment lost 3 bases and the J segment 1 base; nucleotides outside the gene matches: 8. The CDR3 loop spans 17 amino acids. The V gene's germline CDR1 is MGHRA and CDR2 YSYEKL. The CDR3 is CASSQKRDRGRNTEAFF. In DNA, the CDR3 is TGCGCCAGCAGCCAGAAACGGGACAGGGGACGGAACACTGAAGCTTTCTTT.

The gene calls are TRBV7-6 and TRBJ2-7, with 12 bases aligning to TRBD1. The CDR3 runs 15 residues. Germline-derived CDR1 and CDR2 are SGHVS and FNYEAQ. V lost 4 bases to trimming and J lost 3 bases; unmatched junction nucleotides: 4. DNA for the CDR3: TGTGCCAGCAGCTCCGGGACAGGGGGCCACTACGAGCAGTACTTC. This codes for CASSSGTGGHYEQYF.

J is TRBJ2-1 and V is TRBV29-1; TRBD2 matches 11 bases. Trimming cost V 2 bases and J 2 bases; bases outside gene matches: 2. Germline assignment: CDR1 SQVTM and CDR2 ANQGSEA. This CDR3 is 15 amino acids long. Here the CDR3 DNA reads TGCAGCGTTGAATTAGCGGGGGGGACCTACAATGAGCAGTTCTTC. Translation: CSVELAGGTYNEQFF.

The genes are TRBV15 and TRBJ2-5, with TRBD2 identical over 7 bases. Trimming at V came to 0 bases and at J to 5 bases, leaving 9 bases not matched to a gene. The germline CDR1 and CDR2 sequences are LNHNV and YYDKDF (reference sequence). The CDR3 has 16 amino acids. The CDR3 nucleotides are TGTGCCACCAGCAGAGATTCCAGCGGGGTGGGGGAGACCCAGTACTTC. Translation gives CATSRDSSGVGETQYF. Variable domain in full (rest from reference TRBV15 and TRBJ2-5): DAMVIQNPRYQVTQFGKPVTLSCSQTLNHNVMYWYQQKSSQAPKLLFHYYDKDFNNEADTPDNFQSRRPNTSFCFLDIRSPGLGDTAMYLCATSRDSSGVGETQYFGPGTRLLVL.

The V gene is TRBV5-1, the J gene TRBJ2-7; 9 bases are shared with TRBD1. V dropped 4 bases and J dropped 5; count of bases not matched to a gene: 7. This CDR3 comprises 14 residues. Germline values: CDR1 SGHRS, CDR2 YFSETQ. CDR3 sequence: CASSLLGTGNEQYF. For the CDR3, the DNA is TGCGCCAGCAGCCTACTTGGGACAGGGAACGAGCAGTACTTC. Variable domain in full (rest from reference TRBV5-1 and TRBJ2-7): KAGVTQTPRYLIKTRGQQVTLSCSPISGHRSVSWYQQTPGQGLQFLFEYFSETQRNKGNFPGRFSGRQFSNSRSEMNVSTLELGDSALYLCASSLLGTGNEQYFGPGTRLTVT.

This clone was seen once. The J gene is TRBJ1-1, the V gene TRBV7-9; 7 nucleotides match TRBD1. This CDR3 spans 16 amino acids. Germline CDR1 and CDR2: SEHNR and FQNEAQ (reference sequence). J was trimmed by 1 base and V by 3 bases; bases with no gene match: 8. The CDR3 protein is CASSFYMGTENTEAFF. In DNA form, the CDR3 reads TGTGCCAGCAGCTTCTATATGGGGACAGAGAACACTGAAGCTTTCTTT.